The clone carrying this T cell receptor beta chain showed up many times. Its antigen is currently unknown. This record comes from a study of T cells after yellow fever vaccination. As for the study in general: Fractions containing few cells were prepared with SMART-Seq v4 Ultra Low Input. Overall study results and limits: Abundant bulk-population clonotypes could contaminate the FACS-sorted repertoires.

V lost 8 bases and J lost 2; bases outside the gene matches: 11. Germline CDR1 LNHDA, CDR2 SQIVND (reference sequence). The CDR3 sequence is 16 residues long. TCRdb ran MiXCR on the 5' RACE reads and lists one entry per CDR3 protein. The sample consists of roughly 310,000 distinct CDR3 sequences, around 4% of them appearing once. V usage is TRBV19 and J usage is TRBJ1-2; 10 bases line up with TRBD1. The specimen was PBMCs, collected on the day of the yellow fever booster vaccination. The receptor was isolated from a man between 18 and 35 years old who received the YFV17D yellow fever vaccine. CDR3 in DNA: TGTGCCAGTGGTGGGGACAGGGGCGCCCTAAACTATGGCTACACCTTC. Translating gives CASGGDRGALNYGYTF.